The 16 T cell receptor beta chains listed next were all sequenced from one sample in a study of lymphopenia after photon versus proton radiotherapy. Produced via immunoSEQ multiplex PCR; TCRdb's table is partial and in-frame only. The sample contains approximately 16,000 clones, around 86% of which appear only once. The input for sequencing was peripheral blood, taken from a patient treated with proton-based radiotherapy. The source of these receptors is a man between 65 and 80 years old with pancreatic cancer.

Note on this clone: This sample includes further DNA sequences coding for the same CDR3. The V call is TRBV5-4, the J call TRBJ2-7; 13 bases are shared with TRBD2. This CDR3 is 16 amino acids long. V dropped 0 bases and J dropped 5; count of bases not matched to a gene: 5. The germline V gene encodes CDR1 SGHNT and CDR2 YYREEE (reference sequence). As DNA, the CDR3 is TGTGCCAGCAGCTTGGAACTAGCGGGAGGGCCCCACGAGCAGTACTTC. This encodes CASSLELAGGPHEQYF.

The V gene is TRBV9, the J gene TRBJ2-5; 14 bases fit TRBD2. CDR3 length equals 19 residues. V shed 4 bases, J shed 5 bases, and the junction held 16 bases outside the gene matches. CDR1 SGDLS and CDR2 YYNGEE come from the germline V gene. The CDR3 coding sequence is TGTGCCAGCAGCCCCCAAAAGACTAGCGGGAGGGCCCTCGGGGAGACCCAGTACTTC. Translation: CASSPQKTSGRALGETQYF.

The rearrangement uses TRBV7-9 and TRBJ2-5, with D possibly being TRBD2 (6 bases). The V gene lost 3 bases and the J gene lost 5 bases, with 10 bases spanning the gap. The length of the CDR3 is 13 residues. Germline loops: CDR1 SEHNR, CDR2 FQNEAQ (reference sequence). CDR3 in amino acids: CASSFGSSETQYF. CDR3 nucleotide sequence: TGTGCCAGCAGCTTCGGGAGTAGTGAGACCCAGTACTTC.

This clone was picked up a small number of times. The chain has TRBV9 and TRBJ1-1; 11 bases agree with TRBD1. J lost 11 bases, V lost 4 bases, and 10 bases had no gene match. The CDR3 consists of 14 residues. The V gene's germline CDR1 is SGDLS and CDR2 YYNGEE. CDR3 coding DNA: TGTGCCAGCAGCCTTGGACAGGGGGCGACTCAGGCTTTCTTT. The encoded protein is CASSLGQGATQAFF.

The chain uses TRBV27 and TRBJ2-2; a possible D gene is TRBD1 (6 bases). V was trimmed by 7 bases and J by 0 bases, leaving 18 bases between them. Germline V gene sequence: CDR1 MNHEY, CDR2 SMNVEV (reference sequence). The CDR3 runs to 17 residues. The CDR3 sequence: CASILTGSIANTGELFF. CDR3 DNA: TGTGCCAGCATTCTGACAGGATCTATCGCGAACACCGGGGAGCTGTTTTTT.

The rearrangement links TRBV5-1 to TRBJ1-1; D perhaps matches TRBD1 (5 bases). This CDR3 comprises 16 residues. V lost 2 bases to trimming and J lost 6 bases, with 20 bases between them. In germline, CDR1 is SGHRS, CDR2 YFSETQ. DNA for the CDR3: TGCGCCAGCAGCTTAAGCAGCGGGGGTAGTTTCCCTGAAGCTTTCTTT. Translated: CASSLSSGGSFPEAFF.

The genes are TRBV9 and TRBJ2-1; TRBD1 matches 10 bases. The V and J ends lost 3 bases and 10 bases, in that order; junction bases with no gene match: 10. Germline CDR1 and CDR2: SGDLS and YYNGEE. The CDR3 loop spans 15 amino acids. CDR3 nucleotides: TGTGCCAGCAGCGCAACGGGACAGGGGCCAGCCGAGCAGTTCTTC. Translating it yields CASSATGQGPAEQFF.

The rearrangement links TRBV6-6 to TRBJ2-7; D is unclear. V was trimmed by 5 bases and J by 3 bases, leaving 17 bases between them. Germline V gives CDR1 MNHNY, CDR2 SVGAGI (reference sequence). The CDR3 length is 15 residues. The CDR3 here is CASSPAVSKHYEQYF. The DNA of the CDR3 is TGTGCCAGCAGTCCGGCCGTGTCGAAGCACTACGAGCAGTACTTC.

The chain carries TRBV30 and TRBJ2-7; possible D gene TRBD2, 5 bases. V gave up 5 bases and J gave up 3 bases, with 23 bases separating them. The length of the CDR3 is 16 residues. Germline V gene sequence: CDR1 GTSNPN, CDR2 SVGIG (reference sequence). The DNA of the CDR3 is TGTGCCTGGGCCCACTACAACCCGGGCGGAGGCTACGAGCAGTACTTC. It specifies CAWAHYNPGGGYEQYF. Variable domain in full (rest from reference TRBV30 and TRBJ2-7): SQTIHQWPATLVQPVGSPLSLECTVEGTSNPNLYWYRQAAGRGLQLLFYSVGIGQISSEVPQNLSASRPQDRQFILSSKKLLLSDSGFYLCAWAHYNPGGGYEQYFGPGTRLTVT.

The genes are TRBV11-3 and TRBJ2-3; weak D call: TRBD1 (6 bases). CDR3 length equals 15 residues. Germline V gene data show CDR1 as SGHNT and CDR2 as YENEEA. Trimming left V 6 bases short and J 4 bases short, with 17 bases between. CDR3 bases: TGTGCCAGCAGGAATCCAGGGGCCTCGGCAGATACGCAGTATTTT. Its protein is CASRNPGASADTQYF.

This clone was counted a few times. The J gene is TRBJ1-5, the V gene TRBV27, with TRBD1 identical over 8 bases. V trimming: 2 bases; J trimming: 2 bases; junction bases outside the gene matches: 8. This CDR3 comprises 17 residues. Per germline, CDR1 MNHEY and CDR2 SMNVEV (reference sequence). CDR3 amino acids: CASSLGQGGPGNQPQHF. The CDR3, as DNA: TGTGCCAGCAGTTTAGGACAGGGAGGGCCGGGCAATCAGCCCCAGCATTTT.

Concerning this clone: The junction departs from germline at one end; a sequencing error may be responsible. The chain is built from TRBV11-2 and TRBJ2-7; D could derive from TRBD1 or TRBD2 (6 bases each). The CDR3 contains 16 residues. Germline V gives CDR1 SGHAT, CDR2 FQNNGV. DNA of the CDR3: TGTGCCAGCACCTTAACGGGGGCAGGACTTATCTACGAGCAGTACTTC. Translating gives CASTLTGAGLIYEQYF. The whole variable domain, filled in from reference TRBV11-2 and TRBJ2-7, reads EAGVAQSPRYKIIEKRQSVAFWCNPISGHATLYWYQQILGQGPKLLIQFQNNGVVDDSQLPKDRFSAERLKGVDSTLKIQPAKLEDSAVYLCASTLTGAGLIYEQYFGPGTRLTVT.

This chain connects TRBV7-3 to TRBJ1-1; the D is unclear. Germline CDR1 and CDR2: SGHTA and FQGTGA. The CDR3 is 13 amino acids. V lost 5 bases and J 1 base, leaving 8 bases between the germline ends. The CDR3 DNA follows: TGTGCCAGCAGCACAGTAGGGAACACTGAAGCTTTCTTT. It translates to CASSTVGNTEAFF.

The chain employs TRBV11-1 and TRBJ1-6; D is ambiguous. V shed 5 bases and J shed 9 bases, with 11 bases lying between them. The CDR3 totals 13 residues. CDR1 is SGHAT and CDR2 is FQDESV in the germline V gene (reference sequence). CDR3 protein: CASSRDPGSPLHF. CDR3 in DNA: TGTGCCAGCAGCCGTGACCCCGGTTCACCCCTCCACTTT.

This clone has just one count. The genes are TRBV6-1 and TRBJ2-7, with 7 bases matching TRBD1. Germline CDR1 reads MNHNS; CDR2 reads SASEGT. The CDR3 has 17 amino acids. The V gene end was trimmed by 2 bases and the J gene end by 5 bases; junction bases not matched to a gene: 15. CDR3 nucleotides: TGTGCCAGCAGTGAATTGGGTACAGGGGCTGCCTTCGACGAGCAGTACTTC. This sequence encodes CASSELGTGAAFDEQYF.

This chain uses TRBV19 with TRBJ1-5, with D unresolved. Germline CDR1 is LNHDA and CDR2 is SQIVND (reference sequence). The germline V and J ends were trimmed by 5 bases and 2 bases, with 19 bases remaining between them. This CDR3 is 17 amino acids long. CDR3 residues: CASSQSLPTNGNQPQHF. DNA of the CDR3: TGTGCCAGTAGTCAAAGCCTTCCAACCAACGGCAATCAGCCCCAGCATTTT.